This TCR beta chain was retrieved from a study of radiotherapy plus CTLA-4 blockade in lung cancer. Study outcomes and limitations: Subsequent to radiotherapy plus ipilimumab, tumor-derived TCR clones underwent expansion in blood.

This CDR3 is built from 15 residues. V lost 4 bases to trimming and J lost 3 bases, with 17 bases between them. CDR1 is SGHDT, CDR2 YYEEEE, per germline. Chemo-refractory metastatic non-small-cell lung cancer patients were treated with focal radiation plus CTLA-4 blockade with ipilimumab. On this clone itself: As yet, its antigen is unknown.

Produced via immunoSEQ multiplex PCR; TCRdb's table is partial and in-frame only. This sample has more than 55,000 clones, with about 80% found just once. The TCR originated in a human donor with non-small cell lung cancer whose response to radiotherapy plus ipilimumab could not be evaluated. This chain joins TRBV5-6 and TRBJ2-7; a possible D gene is TRBD2 (7 bases). The sequenced sample was peripheral blood, obtained from a patient treated with radiotherapy plus ipilimumab. CDR3 in DNA: TGTGCCAGCAGCGAAACAGGGAGGGGTGGCTACGAGCAGTACTTC. It specifies CASSETGRGGYEQYF. Drawing the rest from reference TRBV5-6 and TRBJ2-7, the complete variable domain is DAGVTQSPTHLIKTRGQQVTLRCSPKSGHDTVSWYQQALGQGPQFIFQYYEEEERQRGNFPDRFSGHQFPNYSSELNVNALLLGDSALYLCASSETGRGGYEQYFGPGTRLTVT.